Below are 13 T cell receptor beta chains sequenced from a single sample in a study of human T cells and chemical hapten exposure listed by TCRdb under 2021. The method behind the library was 5' RACE. TCRdb lists the instrument as Illumina MiSeq. Using fastp at Q25 and MiXCR, TCRdb reprocessed the public reads and kept productive beta chains. Rows with one shared CDR3 protein collapse into an entry with the most common genes and DNA. In all, the sample holds around 140,000 distinct CDR3 sequences, and 3.5% to 5% of those were seen once. The ten largest clones take up 1.3% to 1.5% of the sample. Total RNA was extracted from unfractionated whole blood collected in Tempus Blood RNA tubes. These receptors all come from a female donor in good health.

This clonotype was detected a few times. The chain employs TRBV5-1 and TRBJ2-5; the match to TRBD2 covers 10 bases. Germline V gene data show CDR1 as SGHRS and CDR2 as YFSETQ. J was trimmed by 5 bases and V by 4 bases; bases with no gene match: 14. This CDR3 is 17 amino acids long. The CDR3 loop is CASSQSPSGGADETQYF. The CDR3 nucleotides are TGCGCCAGCAGCCAAAGCCCAAGCGGGGGGGCCGACGAGACCCAGTACTTC.

This clonotype has more than one count but fewer than ten. This rearrangement joins TRBV28 to TRBJ1-1, with TRBD1 as a possible D gene (6 bases). From germline, CDR1 is MDHEN and CDR2 SYDVKM. V lost 10 bases to trimming and J lost 1 base, with 13 bases between them. This CDR3 has 13 amino acids. This chain's CDR3 is CAKITGWNTEAFF. CDR3 in DNA: TGTGCCAAGATAACAGGGTGGAACACTGAAGCTTTCTTT.

This clonotype was recorded many times. The V and J genes are TRBV14 and TRBJ2-1; no definite D call. This CDR3 contains 12 residues. V lost 4 bases and J lost 8, with 9 bases in between. CDR1 is SGHDN and CDR2 is FVKESK in the germline V gene. In DNA form, the CDR3 reads TGTGCCAGCAGCCTCCTAGGAGATGAGCAGTTCTTC. Protein sequence: CASSLLGDEQFF. Full variable domain (rest looked up from reference TRBV14 and TRBJ2-1): EAGVTQFPSHSVIEKGQTVTLRCDPISGHDNLYWYRRVMGKEIKFLLHFVKESKQDESGMPNNRFLAERTGGTYSTLKVQPAELEDSGVYFCASSLLGDEQFFGPGTRLTVL.

This clonotype was found many times. This chain joins TRBV7-9 and TRBJ2-3, with 7 bases matching TRBD1. CDR3 length: 15 amino acids. Germline lookup yields CDR1 SEHNR and CDR2 FQNEAQ (reference sequence). The junction had 9 bases not matched to a gene; V was cut back by 4 bases and J by 5 bases. CDR3 in DNA: TGTGCCAGCAGCTCCCAAAAGGGGGCAGGAGATACGCAGTATTTT. Its translation is CASSSQKGAGDTQYF.

This clonotype was counted ten times or more. V usage is TRBV11-2 and J usage is TRBJ1-2; 8 bases are a match to TRBD1. This CDR3 comprises 15 residues. The V gene end was trimmed by 6 bases and the J gene end by 4 bases; junction bases not matched to a gene: 10. The germline gives CDR1 SGHAT, CDR2 FQNNGV. In nucleotides, the CDR3 is TGTGCCAGCAGATCAACAGGGGGGCGCAGCTATGGCTACACCTTC. This gives the protein CASRSTGGRSYGYTF. Full variable domain (remainder filled in from reference TRBV11-2 and TRBJ1-2): EAGVAQSPRYKIIEKRQSVAFWCNPISGHATLYWYQQILGQGPKLLIQFQNNGVVDDSQLPKDRFSAERLKGVDSTLKIQPAKLEDSAVYLCASRSTGGRSYGYTFGSGTRLTVV.

This clonotype has at least ten counts. The CDR3 nucleotides read TGCAGCGTCGGACTAGCCCAAGAGACCCAGTACTTC. Protein sequence: CSVGLAQETQYF. The rearrangement links TRBV29-1 to TRBJ2-5; 8 bases match TRBD2. Germline CDR1 and CDR2: SQVTM and ANQGSEA. The CDR3 totals 12 residues. V gave up 6 bases and J gave up 1 base; unmatched junction bases: 1.

The chain is built from TRBV6-2 or TRBV6-3 and TRBJ2-1, with 8 positions matching TRBD1. CDR1 MNHEY and CDR2 SVGEGT come from the germline V gene. With 4 bases clipped from V and 3 bases from J, the junction kept 5 bases outside the gene matches. CDR3 length: 15 amino acids. The CDR3 protein is CASSSGTGFYNEQFF. In DNA, the CDR3 is TGTGCCAGCAGTTCGGGGACAGGCTTCTACAATGAGCAGTTCTTC.

This clonotype was counted at least ten times. This chain connects TRBV7-8 to TRBJ2-5; no clear D gene. Germline CDR1 is SGHVS and CDR2 is FQNEAQ. CDR3 length: 13 residues. The V end was cut by 1 base, the J end by 5 bases, with 8 bases between. CDR3 sequence: CASSLVLGETQYF. Here the CDR3 DNA reads TGTGCCAGCAGCTTAGTCCTGGGGGAGACCCAGTACTTC.

This clonotype was seen many times. V gene TRBV7-2 combines with J gene TRBJ2-3, with D uncertain. CDR1 is SGHTA, CDR2 FQGNSA, per germline. Between the trimmed V and J ends, which lost 3 bases and 3 bases, there was a span of 7 bases. The CDR3 extends over 13 amino acids. The CDR3 sequence is CASSFGATDTQYF. In DNA form, the CDR3 reads TGTGCCAGCAGCTTTGGAGCGACAGATACGCAGTATTTT.

The V and J genes are TRBV28 and TRBJ1-1; tentatively, D is TRBD1 (5 bases). The length of the CDR3 is 19 residues. Trimming took off 2 bases at V and 0 bases at J, with 22 bases between the two ends. In germline, CDR1 is MDHEN, CDR2 SYDVKM. This chain's CDR3 is CASSLTQVGLSFMNTEAFF. The DNA of the CDR3 is TGTGCCAGCAGTTTAACACAGGTCGGGTTAAGCTTTATGAACACTGAAGCTTTCTTT.

This clonotype has ten or more counts. This chain uses TRBV6-2 or TRBV6-3 with TRBJ1-1; D is uncertain. The CDR3 consists of 15 residues. The germline V gene encodes CDR1 MNHEY and CDR2 SVGEGT. V lost 5 bases to trimming and J lost 0 bases, with 13 bases between them. For the CDR3, the DNA is TGTGCCAGCAGTGCACACGGATTCCTGAACACTGAAGCTTTCTTT. It yields the protein CASSAHGFLNTEAFF.

This clonotype showed up many times. The chain is built from TRBV7-3 and TRBJ2-3; D is possibly TRBD2 (6 bases). Germline lookup yields CDR1 SGHTA and CDR2 FQGTGA. Deletions cut 4 bases from V and 6 bases from J, with 11 bases between. This CDR3 has 13 amino acids. The DNA of the CDR3 is TGTGCCAGCAGCTCTGGACTATCCGATACGCAGTATTTT. This codes for CASSSGLSDTQYF.

In its sample, this clonotype was seen many times. J is TRBJ1-1 and V is TRBV25-1; no definite D call. From germline, CDR1 is MGHDK and CDR2 SYGVNS. The CDR3 has 14 amino acids. Trimming shortened V by 1 base and J by 0 bases, and 6 bases separated the two germline ends. CDR3 sequence reads: CASSEFGLNTEAFF. The CDR3 nucleotides read TGTGCCAGCAGTGAATTCGGCCTGAACACTGAAGCTTTCTTT.